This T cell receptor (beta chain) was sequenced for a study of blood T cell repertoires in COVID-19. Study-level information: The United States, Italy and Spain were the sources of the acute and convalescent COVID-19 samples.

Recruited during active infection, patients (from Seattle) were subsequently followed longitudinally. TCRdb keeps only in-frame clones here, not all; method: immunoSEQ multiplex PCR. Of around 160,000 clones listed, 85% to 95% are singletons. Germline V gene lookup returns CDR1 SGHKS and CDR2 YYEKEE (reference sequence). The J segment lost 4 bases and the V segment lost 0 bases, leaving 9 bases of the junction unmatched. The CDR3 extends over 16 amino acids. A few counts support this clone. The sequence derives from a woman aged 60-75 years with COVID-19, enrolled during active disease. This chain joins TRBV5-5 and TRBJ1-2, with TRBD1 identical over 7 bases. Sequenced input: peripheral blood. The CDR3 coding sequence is TGTGCCAGCAGCTTGGCCGTTGGGACAGTTGTCTATGGCTACACCTTC. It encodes CASSLAVGTVVYGYTF.